These 22 T cell receptor beta chains were sequenced from one sample in a study of cytomegalovirus exposure and HLA in healthy donors. Both 60 Vbeta primers and 13 Jbeta primers went into the PCR. Sequencing was performed with immunoSEQ multiplex PCR; in TCRdb, only in-frame clones are kept and a portion is missing. In the table there are roughly 140,000 clones, 60% to 80% of which are singletons. Sequenced input: PBMCs. These receptors all come from a male donor in good health and CMV-seronegative.

The rearrangement joins TRBV7-9 to TRBJ2-1, with TRBD2 as a possible D gene (6 bases). Trimming took off 8 bases at V and 9 bases at J, with 20 bases between the two ends. The CDR3 covers 14 residues. Looked up from germline, CDR1 is SEHNR and CDR2 is FQNEAQ (reference sequence). The CDR3 DNA reads TGTGCCAGCTCGGGAGATGGTCGCTTAGGTGAGCAGTTCTTC. Its protein is CASSGDGRLGEQFF.

The V and J genes are TRBV19 and TRBJ1-4; no reliable D call. The V gene's germline CDR1 is LNHDA and CDR2 SQIVND (reference sequence). V lost 7 bases, J lost 8 bases, and 11 bases lay in between. CDR3 size: 12 residues. The DNA for the CDR3 is TGTGCCAGTACTACCCTCGGGGAAAAACTGTTTTTT. As protein: CASTTLGEKLFF.

The V call is TRBV10-3, the J call TRBJ1-2, with D possibly being TRBD1 (6 bases). Trimming pared 11 bases from V and 2 bases from J, leaving 12 bases between. Germline loops: CDR1 ENHRY, CDR2 SYGVKD. The CDR3 runs 12 residues. The chain's CDR3 is CAYGQLNYGYTF. CDR3 coding DNA: TGTGCCTACGGACAGCTCAACTATGGCTACACCTTC.

The chain combines TRBV30 with TRBJ1-1, with D tentatively TRBD1 (5 bases). V shed 3 bases and J shed 11 bases, with 10 bases lying between them. Looked up from germline, CDR1 is GTSNPN and CDR2 is SVGIG (reference sequence). This CDR3 region has 10 residues. CDR3 residues: CAWRQGSAFF. As DNA, the CDR3 is TGTGCCTGGAGGCAGGGATCCGCTTTCTTT.

The chain recombines TRBV2 with TRBJ2-7; the match to TRBD2 covers 7 bases. The CDR3 is 14 residues long. J was trimmed by 6 bases and V by 7 bases; bases with no gene match: 12. Germline CDR1 and CDR2: SNHLY and FYNNEI. The CDR3 region is CASTEGGKMSEQYF. The CDR3 nucleotides read TGTGCCAGCACCGAGGGAGGGAAGATGAGCGAGCAGTACTTC.

This clone was picked up one time. This sequence joins TRBV4-1 and TRBJ1-5; the D is unclear. The CDR3 is 13 residues long. The V gene lost 3 bases and the J gene lost 11 bases, with 14 bases spanning the gap. Looked up from germline, CDR1 is MGHRA and CDR2 is YSYEKL. CDR3: CASSHERDEAQHF. In DNA form, the CDR3 reads TGCGCCAGCAGCCACGAGAGGGATGAGGCCCAGCATTTT.

V gene TRBV12-5 combines with J gene TRBJ2-1; possible D gene TRBD2, 5 bases. This CDR3 is 16 amino acids long. V gave up 1 base and J gave up 5 bases, with 15 bases separating them. Germline V CDR1 and CDR2: LGHNT, FRNRAP. The CDR3, as DNA: TGTGCTAGTGGTTTGGGAACCCGCGGAGCGGACAATGAGCAGTTCTTC. This sequence encodes CASGLGTRGADNEQFF.

This sequence joins TRBV11-2 and TRBJ2-3; TRBD2 agrees at 9 bases. Germline CDR1 SGHAT, CDR2 FQNNGV. The CDR3 spans 17 residues. The V segment lost 5 bases and the J segment 2 bases; nucleotides outside the gene matches: 11. CDR3 coding DNA: TGTGCCAGCAGCCTTAATGGAGCGGGAGGCGCCACAGATACGCAGTATTTT. Its protein product is CASSLNGAGGATDTQYF.

The CDR3 sequence: CASSLPGSYGYTF. In DNA, the CDR3 is TGTGCCAGCAGCTTGCCAGGGTCTTATGGCTACACCTTC. The chain employs TRBV5-4 and TRBJ1-2; tentatively, D is TRBD1 (5 bases). V lost 1 base and J 5 bases, leaving 9 bases between the germline ends. CDR3 length: 13 residues. CDR1 and CDR2 (germline): SGHNT, YYREEE (reference sequence).

The chain joins TRBV2 to TRBJ2-5, with TRBD1 as a possible D gene (6 bases). CDR3 length equals 14 residues. Germline-derived CDR1 and CDR2 are SNHLY and FYNNEI. Trimming cost V 4 bases and J 3 bases, with 12 bases left between them. CDR3 coding DNA: TGTGCCAGCAGTGGTGGACAGACAGAAGAGACCCAGTACTTC. It specifies CASSGGQTEETQYF.

V usage is TRBV19 and J usage is TRBJ2-5; 8 bases fit TRBD1. CDR3 length: 16 amino acids. Germline V CDR1 and CDR2: LNHDA, SQIVND (reference sequence). The junction had 6 bases not matched to a gene; V was cut back by 2 bases and J by 1 base. This CDR3 reads CASSIMGTGGQETQYF. The DNA for the CDR3 is TGTGCCAGTAGTATAATGGGGACAGGAGGCCAAGAGACCCAGTACTTC. The entire variable domain, with the rest obtained from reference TRBV19 and TRBJ2-5, is as follows: DGGITQSPKYLFRKEGQNVTLSCEQNLNHDAMYWYRQDPGQGLRLIYYSQIVNDFQKGDIAEGYSVSREKKESFPLTVTSAQKNPTAFYLCASSIMGTGGQETQYFGPGTRLLVL.

The CDR3 loop is CASRWGTGSGGTEAFF. The CDR3 nucleotides read TGTGCCAGTAGATGGGGGACAGGGTCGGGGGGCACTGAAGCTTTCTTT. The V and J genes are TRBV19 and TRBJ1-1; 9 bases are a match to TRBD1. Germline trimming cut 6 bases from V and 4 bases from J; bases unmatched to any gene: 12. Germline V gene lookup returns CDR1 LNHDA and CDR2 SQIVND (reference sequence). The CDR3 runs 16 residues.

This clone showed up just a few times. The chain uses TRBV7-9 and TRBJ2-7, with D possibly being TRBD2 (5 bases). The germline V and J ends were trimmed by 1 base and 5 bases, with 6 bases remaining between them. CDR3 length equals 12 residues. Germline V gene lookup returns CDR1 SEHNR and CDR2 FQNEAQ (reference sequence). The CDR3 sequence is CASSLDGNEQYF. The CDR3 nucleotides are TGTGCCAGCAGCTTAGACGGGAACGAGCAGTACTTC. Variable domain in full (rest from reference TRBV7-9 and TRBJ2-7): DTGVSQNPRHKITKRGQNVTFRCDPISEHNRLYWYRQTLGQGPEFLTYFQNEAQLEKSRLLSDRFSAERPKGSFSTLEIQRTEQGDSAMYLCASSLDGNEQYFGPGTRLTVT.

This rearrangement joins TRBV10-3 to TRBJ1-1; D gene unclear. The CDR3 length is 14 residues. Trimming removed 1 base from V and 1 base from J, with 7 bases in between. Per the germline V gene, CDR1 is ENHRY and CDR2 is SYGVKD. CDR3 nucleotides: TGTGCCATCAGTGAGTTGCAGGAGAACACTGAAGCTTTCTTT. Residues: CAISELQENTEAFF.

The gene calls are TRBV25-1 and TRBJ1-2; D ambiguous. The CDR3 sequence is 14 residues long. The ends were cut back, 2 bases at V and 7 bases at J, with 14 bases in the middle. Germline CDR1 and CDR2: MGHDK and SYGVNS. The CDR3 region is CASSEPRQAGGYTF. CDR3 DNA sequence: TGTGCCAGCAGTGAACCAAGGCAGGCTGGTGGCTACACCTTC.

The chain combines TRBV7-3 with TRBJ2-6; no reliable D call. Trimming removed 5 bases from V and 4 bases from J, with 12 bases in between. This CDR3 spans 15 amino acids. The germline gives CDR1 SGHTA, CDR2 FQGTGA. The CDR3 DNA sequence: TGTGCCAGCAGCCCCGAGGCGTCCGGGGCCAACGTCCTGACTTTC. Amino acid sequence: CASSPEASGANVLTF.

The chain has TRBV4-1 and TRBJ1-5; D remains ambiguous. The CDR3 totals 15 residues. Per the germline V gene, CDR1 is MGHRA and CDR2 is YSYEKL. V was trimmed by 0 bases and J by 2 bases, leaving 8 bases between them. In nucleotides, the CDR3 is TGCGCCAGCAGCCAAGACCCACGGGGCAATCAGCCCCAGCATTTT. It codes for CASSQDPRGNQPQHF.

The chain employs TRBV18 and TRBJ1-2; tentatively, D is TRBD1 (6 bases). Trimming pared 6 bases from V and 2 bases from J, leaving 25 bases between. Germline CDR1 reads KGHSH; CDR2 reads LQKENI. This CDR3 comprises 18 residues. CDR3 DNA: TGTGCCAGCTCGCTCAACCAGTTATTACAGGGCGAAAACTATGGCTACACCTTC. Residues: CASSLNQLLQGENYGYTF.

The chain uses TRBV9 and TRBJ2-2; D uncertain. The V gene lost 0 bases and the J gene lost 3 bases, with 6 bases spanning the gap. From germline, CDR1 is SGDLS and CDR2 YYNGEE. The CDR3 totals 14 residues. In DNA form, the CDR3 reads TGTGCCAGCAGCGTAGTAGTGTACACCGGGGAGCTGTTTTTT. This translates into CASSVVVYTGELFF.

V gene TRBV30 combines with J gene TRBJ2-5; TRBD1 aligns across 9 bases. The J segment lost 5 bases and the V segment lost 2 bases, leaving 6 bases of the junction unmatched. The V gene's germline CDR1 is GTSNPN and CDR2 SVGIG (reference sequence). The CDR3 consists of 14 residues. The CDR3 is CAWSTGQGLETQYF. DNA for the CDR3: TGTGCCTGGAGTACTGGACAGGGGTTGGAGACCCAGTACTTC.

The V call is TRBV7-8, the J call TRBJ2-3; 7 bases agree with TRBD2. Looked up from germline, CDR1 is SGHVS and CDR2 is FQNEAQ. The CDR3 spans 16 residues. V was pared by 2 bases and J by 2 bases, with 7 bases of the junction left unmatched. The CDR3 DNA follows: TGTGCCAGCAGCTTATATATGCGGGGGACCACAGATACGCAGTATTTT. As protein: CASSLYMRGTTDTQYF.

This chain joins TRBV27 and TRBJ2-7; 7 nucleotides align to TRBD1. J was trimmed by 2 bases and V by 6 bases; bases with no gene match: 7. This CDR3 has 14 amino acids. Germline-derived CDR1 and CDR2 are MNHEY and SMNVEV (reference sequence). Here the CDR3 DNA reads TGTGCCAGCAGACCGAGGGACAGAGCCTACGAGCAGTACTTC. Its protein is CASRPRDRAYEQYF.